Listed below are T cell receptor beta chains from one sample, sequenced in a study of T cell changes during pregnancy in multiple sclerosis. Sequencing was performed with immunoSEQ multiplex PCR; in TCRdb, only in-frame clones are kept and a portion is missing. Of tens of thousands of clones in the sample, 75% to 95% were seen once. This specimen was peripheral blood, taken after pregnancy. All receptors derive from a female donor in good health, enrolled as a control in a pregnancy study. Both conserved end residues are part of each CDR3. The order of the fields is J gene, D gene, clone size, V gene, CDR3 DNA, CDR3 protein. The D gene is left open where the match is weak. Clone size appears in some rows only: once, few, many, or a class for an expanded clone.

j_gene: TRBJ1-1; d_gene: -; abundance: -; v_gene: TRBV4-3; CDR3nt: TGCGCCAGCAGCCAAGAGACAGTGATGGGCACTGAAGCTTTCTTT; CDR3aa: CASSQETVMGTEAFF
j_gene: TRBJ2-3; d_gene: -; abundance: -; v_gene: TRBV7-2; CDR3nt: TGTGCCAGCAGCTTAGTAACTACCAGCACAGATACGCAGTATTTT; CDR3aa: CASSLVTTSTDTQYF
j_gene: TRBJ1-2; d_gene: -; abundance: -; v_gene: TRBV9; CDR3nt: TGTGCCAGCAGCGTAGGGGAGGGGGCTAACTATGGCTACACCTTC; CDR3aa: CASSVGEGANYGYTF
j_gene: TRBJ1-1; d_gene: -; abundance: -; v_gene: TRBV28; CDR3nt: TGTGCCAGCAGTTTATTTACAGTCTTGAACACTGAAGCTTTCTTT; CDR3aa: CASSLFTVLNTEAFF
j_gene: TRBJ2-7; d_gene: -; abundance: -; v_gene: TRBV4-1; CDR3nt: TGCGCCAGCAGCCAAGTGGCCGGGACCTACGAGCAGTACTTC; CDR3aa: CASSQVAGTYEQYF
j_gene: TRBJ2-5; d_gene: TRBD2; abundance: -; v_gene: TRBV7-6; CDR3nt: TGTGCCAGCAGCTTAGGACTAGCGGGGTTGGCGGGTGGTACCCAGTACTTC; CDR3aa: CASSLGLAGLAGGTQYF
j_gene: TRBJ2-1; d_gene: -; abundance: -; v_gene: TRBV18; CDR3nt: TGTGCCAGCTCATCCCAAGCCCCGTCTCGCGCCTACAATGAGCAGTTCTTC; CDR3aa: CASSSQAPSRAYNEQFF
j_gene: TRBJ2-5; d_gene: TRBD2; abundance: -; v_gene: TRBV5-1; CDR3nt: TGCGCCAGCAGCTTGAGTTTTGGCGGGGGGGCCGTGGAGACCCAGTACTTC; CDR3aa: CASSLSFGGGAVETQYF
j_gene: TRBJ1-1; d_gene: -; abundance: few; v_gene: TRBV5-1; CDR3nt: TGCGCCAGCAGCGTTGACAGTGACACTGAAGCTTTCTTT; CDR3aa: CASSVDSDTEAFF
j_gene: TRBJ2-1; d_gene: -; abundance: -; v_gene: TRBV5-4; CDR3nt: TGTGCCAGCAGACAGGACAGCTACAATGAGCAGTTCTTC; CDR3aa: CASRQDSYNEQFF
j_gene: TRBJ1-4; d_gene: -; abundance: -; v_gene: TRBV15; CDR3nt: TGTGCCACCAGCAGAGATAGAATTAATGAAAAACTGTTTTTT; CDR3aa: CATSRDRINEKLFF
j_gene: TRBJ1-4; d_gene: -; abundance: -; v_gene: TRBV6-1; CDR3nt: TGTGCCAGCAGTGAACCAGGGACTCCTAATGAAAAACTGTTTTTT; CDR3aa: CASSEPGTPNEKLFF
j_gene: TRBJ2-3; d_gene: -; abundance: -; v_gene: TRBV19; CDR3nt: TGTGCCAGTAGTAGGAGCGTCGACACAGATACGCAGTATTTT; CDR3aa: CASSRSVDTDTQYF
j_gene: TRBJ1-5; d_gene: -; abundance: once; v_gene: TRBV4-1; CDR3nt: TGCGCCAGCAGCCATACAGGGCACAGTCAGCCCCAGCATTTT; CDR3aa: CASSHTGHSQPQHF
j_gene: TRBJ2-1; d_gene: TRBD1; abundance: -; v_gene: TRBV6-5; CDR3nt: TGTGCCAGCAGACGGACAGGGTATGCGTCTAATGAGCAGTTCTTC; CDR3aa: CASRRTGYASNEQFF
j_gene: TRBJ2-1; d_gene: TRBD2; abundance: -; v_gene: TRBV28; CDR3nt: TGTGCCAGCAGTCCCCTCCCAGGGGTCACTAGCGGGAGGGCCGACAATGAGCAGTTCTTC; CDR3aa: CASSPLPGVTSGRADNEQFF
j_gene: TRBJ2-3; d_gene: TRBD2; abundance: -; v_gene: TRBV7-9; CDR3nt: TGTGCCAGCAGCCAAGCCTATCTAGCGGGAGGCTCAGATACGCAGTATTTT; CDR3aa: CASSQAYLAGGSDTQYF
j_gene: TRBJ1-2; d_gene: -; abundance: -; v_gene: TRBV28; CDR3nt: TGTGCCAGCAGTTTCCCAGGGCTATATGGCTACACCTTC; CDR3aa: CASSFPGLYGYTF
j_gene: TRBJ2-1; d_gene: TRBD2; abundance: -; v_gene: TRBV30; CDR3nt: TGTGCCTGGAGCATAGGGAGACTAGCGGGAGGGCCCCGGATTTCCTACAATGAGCAGTTCTTC; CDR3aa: CAWSIGRLAGGPRISYNEQFF
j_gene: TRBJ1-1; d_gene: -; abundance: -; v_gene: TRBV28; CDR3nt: TGTGCCAGCAGTGTCGCGGGGCACCAGAACACTGAAGCTTTCTTT; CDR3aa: CASSVAGHQNTEAFF
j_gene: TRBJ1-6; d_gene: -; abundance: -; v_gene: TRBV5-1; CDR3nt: TGCGCCAGCAGCTTGGTGACAGATAATTCACCCCTCCACTTT; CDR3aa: CASSLVTDNSPLHF
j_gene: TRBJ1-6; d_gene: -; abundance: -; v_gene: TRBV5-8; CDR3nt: TGTGCCAGCAGCTTGGTGCAGGGGTGGGGTTCACCCCTCCACTTT; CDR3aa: CASSLVQGWGSPLHF
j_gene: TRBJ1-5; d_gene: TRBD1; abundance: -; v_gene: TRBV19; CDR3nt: TGTGCCAGTAGTATAGCTCCGGGACAGCGAGGACAGCCCCAGCATTTT; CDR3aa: CASSIAPGQRGQPQHF
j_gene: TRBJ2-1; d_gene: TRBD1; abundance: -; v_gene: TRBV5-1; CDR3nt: TGCGCCAGCAGCTTGGATCAGGGGGCTTACAATGAGCAGTTCTTC; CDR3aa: CASSLDQGAYNEQFF
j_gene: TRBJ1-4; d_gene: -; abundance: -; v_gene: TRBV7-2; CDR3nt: TGTGCCAGCAGCTTAGGTCCGGCAGGGCGCGAAAAACTGTTTTTT; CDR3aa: CASSLGPAGREKLFF
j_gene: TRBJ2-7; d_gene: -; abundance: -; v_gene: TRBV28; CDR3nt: TGTGCCAGCAGTTTCCTCTACGAGCAGTACTTC; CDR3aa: CASSFLYEQYF
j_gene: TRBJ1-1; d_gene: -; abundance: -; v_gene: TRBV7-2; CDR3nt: TGTGCCAGCAGCTTAAGCCAGAACACTGAAGCTTTCTTT; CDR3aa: CASSLSQNTEAFF
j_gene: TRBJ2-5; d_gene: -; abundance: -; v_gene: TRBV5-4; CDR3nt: TGTGCCAGCAGCCCCGGGGTAGCGGAGGGTCAAGAGACCCAGTACTTC; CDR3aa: CASSPGVAEGQETQYF
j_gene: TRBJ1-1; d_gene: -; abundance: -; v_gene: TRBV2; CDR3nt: TGTGCCAGCAGTGAAGCGCGTTTGGTAGCTGAAGCTTTCTTT; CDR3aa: CASSEARLVAEAFF
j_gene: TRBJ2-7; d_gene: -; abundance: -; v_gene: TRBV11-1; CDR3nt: TGTGCCAGCAGCACCCTTCCGGGGACCTACGAGCAGTACTTC; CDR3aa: CASSTLPGTYEQYF
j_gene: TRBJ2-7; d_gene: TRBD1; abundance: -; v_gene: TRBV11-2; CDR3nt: TGTGCCAGCAGCTTACAGGACAGGATGGCCGAGCAGTACTTC; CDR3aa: CASSLQDRMAEQYF
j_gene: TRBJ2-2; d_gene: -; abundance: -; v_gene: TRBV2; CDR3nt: TGTGCCAGCAGGCCGGGACAATGGAGCACCGGGGAGCTGTTTTTT; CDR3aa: CASRPGQWSTGELFF
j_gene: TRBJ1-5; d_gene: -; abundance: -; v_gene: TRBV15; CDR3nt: TGTGCCACCAGCAGAGATCTAAATAACAATCAGCCCCAGCATTTT; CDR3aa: CATSRDLNNNQPQHF
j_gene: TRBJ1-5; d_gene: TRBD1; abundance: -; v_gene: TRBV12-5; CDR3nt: TGTGCTAGTGGTTTGGGGGGACAGGGGGACTATCAGCCCCAGCATTTT; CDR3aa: CASGLGGQGDYQPQHF
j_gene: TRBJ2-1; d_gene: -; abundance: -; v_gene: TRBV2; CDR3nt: TGTGCCAGCAGGCCTGGAGGGGGCGCCGATAATGAGCAGTTCTTC; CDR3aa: CASRPGGGADNEQFF
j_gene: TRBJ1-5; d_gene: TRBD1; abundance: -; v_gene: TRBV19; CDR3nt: TGTGCCACACAGACAGGGGGAAATCAGCCCCAGCATTTT; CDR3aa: CATQTGGNQPQHF
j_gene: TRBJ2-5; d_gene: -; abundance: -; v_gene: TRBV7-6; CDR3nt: TGTGCCAGCAGCTTGGCAGAGACCCAGTACTTC; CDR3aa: CASSLAETQYF
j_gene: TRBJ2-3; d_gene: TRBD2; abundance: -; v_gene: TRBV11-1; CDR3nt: TGTGCCAGCAGCCGCAGCGGGACCGCCTCCACAGATACGCAGTATTTT; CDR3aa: CASSRSGTASTDTQYF
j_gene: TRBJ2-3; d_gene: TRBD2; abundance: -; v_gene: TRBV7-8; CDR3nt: TGTGCCAGCAGCCCTATCCCCGGGAGGGGGTCAGATACGCAGTATTTT; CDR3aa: CASSPIPGRGSDTQYF
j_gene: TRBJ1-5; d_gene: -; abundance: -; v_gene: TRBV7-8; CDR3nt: TGTGCCAGCAGCCCCTCGACAGAGTATAGCAATCAGCCCCAGCATTTT; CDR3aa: CASSPSTEYSNQPQHF
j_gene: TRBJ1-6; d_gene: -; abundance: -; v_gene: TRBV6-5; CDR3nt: TGTGCCACGGGAGGGAGGTATCATTCACCCCTCCACTTT; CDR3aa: CATGGRYHSPLHF
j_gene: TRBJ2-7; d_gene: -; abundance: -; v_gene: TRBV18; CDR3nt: TGTGCCAGCTCACCCCAGAATGCTGTCTCCTACGAGCAGTACTTC; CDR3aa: CASSPQNAVSYEQYF